This T cell receptor (beta chain) appears in the sequencing data of a study of T cells in Graves' hyperthyroidism and ophthalmopathy. This clonotype was detected a few times. Germline assignment: CDR1 KGHSH and CDR2 LQKENI. The CDR3 is made up of 18 amino acids. The V end was cut by 2 bases, the J end by 6 bases, with 20 bases between. Amplified regions were TCR beta CDR3 sequences from RNA transcripts. First-round RT-PCR with HTBI primers amplified the TCR CDR3 region. TCRdb ran MiXCR on the multiplex PCR reads and lists one entry per CDR3 protein. The repertoire holds about 480,000 distinct CDR3 sequences, with roughly 14% as singletons.

The sequencing sample was made of blood. This clonotype was obtained from a woman younger than 30 with Graves' hyperthyroidism. The V gene is TRBV18, the J gene TRBJ1-6, with D uncertain. In nucleotides, the CDR3 is TGTGCCAGCTCACCAACGGGCGCTGGTAGTTGGGGTAATTCACCCCTCCACTTT. Translating gives CASSPTGAGSWGNSPLHF. Full variable domain (remainder filled in from reference TRBV18 and TRBJ1-6): NAGVMQNPRHLVRRRGQEARLRCSPMKGHSHVYWYRQLPEEGLKFMVYLQKENIIDESGMPKERFSAEFPKEGPSILRIQQVVRGDSAAYFCASSPTGAGSWGNSPLHFGNGTRLTVT.